This T cell receptor (beta chain) emerged from a study of shared clonotypes between healthy human individuals (dated by TCRdb to 2020 to 2022). For the wider study: The cohort comprised two women and three men aged 18 to 49 years. Each donor's leukapheresis produced roughly between roughly 0.85 and 10 billion PBMCs. To estimate repertoire size and how much clonotype sharing occurs between individuals, the study deeply sequenced the blood TCR repertoires of roughly 5 healthy adults. For each donor, CD4 naive and CD4 memory were each given three plates, CD8 naive was given two plates, and CD8 memory was given one plate. Libraries were prepared and TCR repertoires were sequenced by different laboratories using diverse techniques, in order to increase sequencing depth and limit assay-specific biases.

Using the deep immunoSEQ assay, multiplex PCR amplified TCR CDR3 regions from genomic DNA. Genomic DNA extracted from each cell subset was distributed evenly over all wells of several immunoSEQ 96-well plates, and each plate served as one replicate. For sorted subsets, each replicate PCR was loaded with 150 to 250 ng genomic DNA, equivalent to about 30,000 T cell genomes. Purified libraries were measured with a Qubit 3.0 fluorometer, size-checked on a Bioanalyzer 2100, and measured again with the KAPA Library Quantification kit. Every immunoSEQ 96-well plate was sequenced on a dedicated single-read 150-cycle Illumina NextSeq 550 flow cell. Concerning the study's data processing: The immunoSEQ output contained only junctional sequences without quality scores, so filtering could not match that applied to full-length reads. Sequences were annotated with PyIR, a Python wrapper for IgBLAST v1.9, using IMGT germline references to assign V/J genes and CDR3. Reads were filtered out if the reads had weak V/J assignments (E-value above 1e-6), no CDR3, stop codons, out-of-frame junctions, or ambiguous translated residues. V3J clonotypes were defined by identical inferred V gene, J gene, and CDR3 amino acid sequence. Percentage overlap between repertoires was computed as shared unique clonotypes divided by the size of the smaller repertoire. Repertoire richness was assessed with RTK rarefaction, the Chao1 estimator, and Recon v2.1 estimates of unobserved clonotypes. OLGA was used to compute generation probabilities for all TCRbeta clonotypes that the gDNA method yielded from four donors. TCRdb took this table from immuneACCESS and kept in-frame rearrangements with V and J called. Such tables lack part of the clones; where checked against another copy, unresolved V genes explain under half of the gap, and the rest is unexplained. The V and J calls and clone size were taken over from that table, and D and trimming were inferred from the DNA. The sample includes roughly 2,500,000 clones, with roughly 93% observed a single time. 0.36% of the sample is taken by the ten largest.

The donors were healthy, HIV-negative adults who had no recently reported acute infections or vaccinations. Only Caucasian adults living in Nashville, Tennessee, USA were represented among the donors. Magnetic negative selection was used to enrich CD4+ T cells, after which naive cells were positively selected on CD45RA and the negative fraction became the memory subset. Blood was obtained by leukapheresis, after which PBMCs were separated by Ficoll-Histopaque density gradient centrifugation and cryopreserved in liquid nitrogen vapor phase. Purity and quantity of every magnetically sorted T cell population were checked by analytical flow cytometry. From each sorted fraction, genomic DNA was isolated and quantified by UV absorbance on a Nanodrop 2000c. Sequences KGHSH (CDR1) and LQKENI (CDR2) are obtained from the germline V gene. A distance of 12 bases separates the germline ends of V and J, which lose 6 bases and 0 bases respectively. Including cysteine and phenylalanine, the CDR3 has 14 amino acids. The read is trimmed to its CDR3 DNA, 42 bases read in frame from base 1.

The study at large found these results: Only blood was sampled, and tissue TCR repertoires likely differ from those in blood. Because the study included only a small number of donors, the genetic and exposure-history diversity represented was limited. Even with the large sequencing depth, rarefaction of the sorted-subset datasets indicated that sequencing was incomplete. Estimated clonotype richness was generally larger for naive than for memory subsets. Based on pairwise subsampling, the degree of clonotype sharing among donors was expected to be affected by sequencing depth. Compared with non-shared clonotypes, the clonotypes found in all four sorted-subset donors had higher generation probabilities. When a handful of donors were compared, the shared fraction of clonotypes was about 5.2% for naive CD4, approximately 3.3% for naive CD8, 2% to 2.5% for memory CD4, and 0.4% for memory CD8.

This clone was observed a single time. No cognate antigen has been identified for it. No base-level quality is on record; no much larger clone is a single base apart. Input material: naive CD4+ T cells from PBMCs. The label giving this sample's cell subset or site can be read as: CD45RA+ positively selected. The sequence links TRBV18 to TRBJ2-7, with the D gene not clear enough to name. This receptor was identified in a man aged 18 to 29 in good health. Some clones in this sample may be carry-over from other donors' samples. In nucleotides, the sequence is TGTGCCAGCTCTCGGGCAGATTTCTCCTACGAGCAGTACTTC. Translation gives CASSRADFSYEQYF.